The rows below give T cell receptor beta chains drawn from one sample of a study of shared clonotypes between healthy human individuals. Sequencing used immunoSEQ multiplex PCR; TCRdb keeps in-frame clones, though not all of them. The sample shows 2.3 million or so clones, 90% to 95% of them seen only once. Sequencing input: naive CD4+ T cells from PBMCs. Every receptor here comes from a man between 18 and 35 years old in good health. Some clones in this sample may be carry-over from other donors' samples. CDR3s include the opening cysteine and the closing phenylalanine or tryptophan. A D gene is named only where the DNA matches it firmly. Size is omitted from some rows. Given values are once, few, many or a class for expanded clones.

NA	TRBV5-1	NA	TRBJ1-2	TGCGCCAGCAGCTTGGAAGGGTTTTGGGCTGGCTACACCTTC	CASSLEGFWAGYTF
NA	TRBV18	NA	TRBJ2-1	TGTGCCAGCTCAAGCACAGGTTTCCTTTACAATGAGCAGTTCTTC	CASSSTGFLYNEQFF
NA	TRBV7-3	NA	TRBJ2-5	TGTGCCAGCAGCTCCAACGGTCCTGCAGAGACCCAGTACTTC	CASSSNGPAETQYF
NA	TRBV5-4	NA	TRBJ1-4	TGTGCCAGCAGCCGGCCCGGTGAAAAACTGTTTTTT	CASSRPGEKLFF
once	TRBV7-2	TRBD2	TRBJ2-7	TGTGCCAGCAGCCGGACTAGCGGGAGTTACGAGCAGTACTTC	CASSRTSGSYEQYF
once	TRBV9	TRBD2	TRBJ2-2	TGTGCCAGCAGCCTGACTAGCGGGACGAACACCGGGGAGCTGTTTTTT	CASSLTSGTNTGELFF
NA	TRBV4-1	TRBD2	TRBJ2-3	TGCGCCAGCAGCCAAGTTCGGGAGGGATCAGATACGCAGTATTTT	CASSQVREGSDTQYF
NA	TRBV10-3	NA	TRBJ1-2	TGTGCCATCAGTGAGAATGGGGTGGTTGGCTACACCTTC	CAISENGVVGYTF
NA	TRBV7-2	NA	TRBJ2-1	TGTGCCAGCAGCTCACCGGGACGCCTTAATGAGCAGTTCTTC	CASSSPGRLNEQFF
NA	TRBV29-1	NA	TRBJ2-7	TGCAGCGTTGAAAAGAGACTGGACTTCGACGAGCAGTACTTC	CSVEKRLDFDEQYF
NA	TRBV21-1	NA	TRBJ2-7	TGTGCCAGCAGCAAATTTATGGGACAGGGTAAAACCTACGAGCAGTACTTC	CASSKFMGQGKTYEQYF